This section outlines one T cell receptor beta chain sequence together with its context. The data originate from a study of blood T cell repertoires in COVID-19. Measured with immunoSEQ multiplex PCR; TCRdb has only the in-frame clones, and not every one. The top ten hold just under 3% of the sample, which has under 150,000 clones, nearly 80% seen once. Germline lookup yields CDR1 SGHAT and CDR2 FQDESV (reference sequence). The CDR3 loop spans 14 amino acids. Between the trimmed V and J ends, which lost 7 bases and 5 bases, there was a span of 15 bases. Recovered status applied to Cohort 3 donors who had two consecutive negative PCRs. It also applied to those with clearance or with symptom resolution.

This TCR came from a woman aged 50 to 60 who had recovered from COVID-19. Material for sequencing was PBMCs or T cells enriched from blood (not recorded which). The chain couples TRBV11-1 to TRBJ2-1; a weak D match, TRBD2 (6 bases). CDR3 nucleotide sequence: TGTGCCAGCATGGATCTCGGGGGTCACAATGAGCAGTTCTTC. Residues: CASMDLGGHNEQFF. Full variable domain (outside the CDR3, taken from reference TRBV11-1 and TRBJ2-1): EAEVAQSPRYKITEKSQAVAFWCDPISGHATLYWYRQILGQGPELLVQFQDESVVDDSQLPKDRFSAERLKGVDSTLKIQPAELGDSAMYLCASMDLGGHNEQFFGPGTRLTVL.